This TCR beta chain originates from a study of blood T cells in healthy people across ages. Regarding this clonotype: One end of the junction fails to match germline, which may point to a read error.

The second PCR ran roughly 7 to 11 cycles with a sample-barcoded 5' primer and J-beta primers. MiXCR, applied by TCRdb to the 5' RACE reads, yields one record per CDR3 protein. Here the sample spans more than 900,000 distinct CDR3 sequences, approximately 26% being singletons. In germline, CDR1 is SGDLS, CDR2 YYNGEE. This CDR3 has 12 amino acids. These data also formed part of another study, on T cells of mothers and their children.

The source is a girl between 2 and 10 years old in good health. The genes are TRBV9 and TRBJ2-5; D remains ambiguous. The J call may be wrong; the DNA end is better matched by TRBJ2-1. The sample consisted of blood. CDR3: CASSAFKNEQFF. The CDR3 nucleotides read TGTGCTAGCAGCGCGTTCAAGAATGAGCAGTTCTTC.